Listed here are 30 T cell receptor beta chains from one sample, sequenced in a study of T cell responses to AZD1222 COVID-19 vaccine. Profiled with immunoSEQ multiplex PCR; TCRdb holds only in-frame clones, not every one. The sample contains roughly 140,000 clones, 88% of which appear only once. The material sequenced was peripheral blood, taken on day 0 of AZD1222 vaccination. The receptor set was obtained from an adult in good health.

The chain links TRBV5-4 to TRBJ2-1; D not certain. The CDR3 contains 12 residues. Trimming took off 0 bases at V and 4 bases at J, with 2 bases between the two ends. The V gene's germline CDR1 is SGHNT and CDR2 YYREEE (reference sequence). The CDR3 loop reads CASSLEYNEQFF. CDR3 DNA sequence: TGTGCCAGCAGCTTGGAATACAATGAGCAGTTCTTC.

CDR3 protein: CASSLDYEQYF. In nucleotides, the CDR3 is TGTGCCAGCAGCTTAGACTACGAGCAGTACTTC. The chain recombines TRBV7-9 with TRBJ2-7; D is ambiguous. V lost 1 base to trimming and J lost 3 bases, with 1 base between them. This CDR3 has 11 amino acids. Germline CDR1 is SEHNR and CDR2 is FQNEAQ (reference sequence).

Here the CDR3 reads CASSEGSRYGYTF. The DNA of the CDR3 is TGTGCCAGCAGTGAAGGGTCTCGGTATGGCTACACCTTC. V is TRBV6-1 and J is TRBJ1-2, with no clear D. The germline V and J ends were trimmed by 1 base and 5 bases, with 8 bases remaining between them. Per the germline V gene, CDR1 is MNHNS and CDR2 is SASEGT. The CDR3 spans 13 residues.

This clone was counted only a few times. The rearrangement joins TRBV6-4 to TRBJ1-1; 7 bases are a match to TRBD1. V lost 4 bases and J lost 1; bases outside the gene matches: 3. Germline CDR1 is MRHNA and CDR2 is SNTAGT. This CDR3 is built from 14 residues. CDR3 amino acids: CASSATGTNTEAFF. Here the CDR3 DNA reads TGTGCCAGCAGTGCGACAGGGACGAACACTGAAGCTTTCTTT.

The V call is TRBV24-1, the J call TRBJ1-2; D gene unclear. V was pared by 3 bases and J by 7 bases, with 14 bases between. CDR1 and CDR2 (germline): KGHDR, SFDVKD. The CDR3 sequence is 14 residues long. In nucleotides, the CDR3 is TGTGCCACCAGTGATCGGGCGGACGGGATTGGCTACACCTTC. Its protein is CATSDRADGIGYTF.

The chain uses TRBV7-2 and TRBJ2-1; D is possibly TRBD2 (6 bases). Germline V gives CDR1 SGHTA, CDR2 FQGNSA. V dropped 3 bases and J dropped 7 bases, with 10 bases sitting between them. This CDR3 contains 13 residues. The CDR3 DNA is TGTGCCAGCAGCTTCGGGGGAAGTAATGAGCAGTTCTTC. This codes for CASSFGGSNEQFF.

A remark on this clone: The same CDR3 can be traced to other DNA sequences in this sample. The chain links TRBV13 to TRBJ2-7, with TRBD2 as a possible D gene (6 bases). The CDR3 runs to 12 residues. Germline loops: CDR1 PRHDT, CDR2 FYEKMQ (reference sequence). V lost 4 bases and J lost 3, with 7 bases in between. The CDR3 here is CASSSGGYEQYF. The CDR3 DNA is TGTGCCAGCAGCTCCGGGGGCTACGAGCAGTACTTC.

The gene calls are TRBV7-2 and TRBJ1-4; possibly TRBD1 for D (6 bases). The CDR3 has 15 amino acids. Germline V gives CDR1 SGHTA, CDR2 FQGNSA. The germline V and J ends were trimmed by 5 bases and 8 bases, with 18 bases remaining between them. In nucleotides, the CDR3 is TGTGCCAGCAGCCCCACGGGAGGGGGGGGCGAAAAACTGTTTTTT. The encoded protein is CASSPTGGGGEKLFF.

The count of this clone is one. The genes are TRBV28 and TRBJ1-5; tentative D call: TRBD1 (6 bases). Trimming removed 6 bases from V and 5 bases from J, with 17 bases in between. CDR3 length equals 15 residues. In germline, CDR1 is MDHEN, CDR2 SYDVKM. The chain's CDR3 is CASSPFPGDYQPQHF. The CDR3, as DNA: TGTGCCAGCAGCCCCTTTCCAGGGGACTATCAGCCCCAGCATTTT.

Remarks on this clone: It is unclear where the CDR3 begins or ends on the DNA, so no DNA is shown, and the CDR3 is as TCRdb lists it. The chain combines TRBV6-2 or TRBV6-3 with TRBJ1-4. The CDR3 is 14 amino acids long, termini counted. Germline loops: CDR1 MNHEY, CDR2 SVGEGT. Here the CDR3 reads CASSFDFGNEKLFF.

This clone appeared once. This chain connects TRBV7-9 to TRBJ2-5; maybe TRBD2 (5 bases). The CDR3 totals 16 residues. V was clipped by 0 bases and J by 1 base, with 12 bases between them. Looked up from germline, CDR1 is SEHNR and CDR2 is FQNEAQ (reference sequence). The CDR3 sequence: CASSLAGGAVQETQYF. As DNA, the CDR3 is TGTGCCAGCAGCTTAGCCGGAGGAGCGGTCCAAGAGACCCAGTACTTC. Supplemented by reference TRBV7-9 and TRBJ2-5, the full variable domain reads DTGVSQNPRHKITKRGQNVTFRCDPISEHNRLYWYRQTLGQGPEFLTYFQNEAQLEKSRLLSDRFSAERPKGSFSTLEIQRTEQGDSAMYLCASSLAGGAVQETQYFGPGTRLLVL.

V and J are TRBV2 and TRBJ2-3; unclear D gene. This CDR3 is 11 amino acids long. CDR1 is SNHLY, CDR2 FYNNEI, per germline. V was clipped by 10 bases and J by 5 bases, with 10 bases between them. The CDR3 nucleotides read TGTGCCATCTTACTTGGAGATACGCAGTATTTT. Its translation: CAILLGDTQYF.

The J gene is TRBJ1-2, the V gene TRBV7-9, with D hard to call. The V and J ends lost 8 bases and 0 bases respectively, with 13 bases between them. This CDR3 has 14 amino acids. The V gene's germline CDR1 is SEHNR and CDR2 FQNEAQ (reference sequence). The DNA for the CDR3 is TGTGCCAGCGGCACTCGCTTAGCTAACTATGGCTACACCTTC. As protein: CASGTRLANYGYTF.

The chain links TRBV5-4 to TRBJ2-1, with 15 bases identical to TRBD2. J lost 4 bases, V lost 3 bases, and 2 bases had no gene match. The CDR3 has 16 residues. Per the germline V gene, CDR1 is SGHNT and CDR2 is YYREEE (reference sequence). The CDR3 DNA reads as TGTGCCAGCAGCTACGGACTAGCGGGAGGGTACAATGAGCAGTTCTTC. Translating gives CASSYGLAGGYNEQFF.

V gene TRBV24-1 combines with J gene TRBJ2-1; D might be TRBD2 (6 bases). V lost 9 bases and J 5 bases, leaving 13 bases between the germline ends. The CDR3 totals 13 residues. The germline CDR1 and CDR2 sequences are KGHDR and SFDVKD. This CDR3 reads CATGRDSNNEQFF. CDR3 coding DNA: TGTGCCACCGGCCGGGACTCAAACAATGAGCAGTTCTTC.

The chain uses TRBV3-1 (or the pseudogene TRBV3-2) and TRBJ2-3; TRBD2 might be the D (5 bases). This CDR3 has 16 residues. Between the trimmed V and J ends, which lost 3 bases and 4 bases, there was a span of 17 bases. CDR1 LGHDT and CDR2 YNNKEL come from the germline V gene (reference sequence). The CDR3: CASSQRLKVRADTQYF. The CDR3, as DNA: TGTGCCAGCAGCCAGAGACTAAAGGTCCGCGCAGATACGCAGTATTTT.

The chain couples TRBV19 to TRBJ2-7, with D hard to call. V lost 3 bases and J 0 bases, leaving 9 bases between the germline ends. Germline-derived CDR1 and CDR2 are LNHDA and SQIVND (reference sequence). The CDR3 consists of 14 residues. CDR3 amino acids: CASSIQDFSYEQYF. The CDR3 DNA reads TGTGCCAGTAGTATCCAAGACTTCTCCTACGAGCAGTACTTC.

The chain employs TRBV7-3 and TRBJ2-2; 9 bases match TRBD1. The CDR3 extends over 17 amino acids. After removal of 5 bases from V and 4 bases from J, the junction contained 11 bases not matched to a gene. Per the germline V gene, CDR1 is SGHTA and CDR2 is FQGTGA. The CDR3 is CASSRTPGTGTTGELFF. In nucleotides, the CDR3 is TGTGCCAGCAGCAGAACTCCCGGGACAGGGACCACCGGGGAGCTGTTTTTT.

V usage is TRBV28 and J usage is TRBJ1-2; D possibly corresponds to TRBD1 (6 bases). Germline V gene sequence: CDR1 MDHEN, CDR2 SYDVKM. The CDR3 extends over 14 amino acids. Trimming took 2 bases from V and 5 from J, leaving 12 bases between them. DNA of the CDR3: TGTGCCAGCAGTTTAGGGGGCCTCGTTTATGGCTACACCTTC. This encodes CASSLGGLVYGYTF.

The chain couples TRBV7-3 to TRBJ2-1, with a tentative D call TRBD2 (5 bases). Trimming left V 2 bases short and J 9 bases short, with 11 bases between. Germline assignment: CDR1 SGHTA and CDR2 FQGTGA. The CDR3 has 13 residues. CDR3 sequence (DNA): TGTGCCAGCAGCTTAGACTACATTGGTGAGCAGTTCTTC. The encoded protein is CASSLDYIGEQFF.

This clone was seen a few times. The genes are TRBV14 and TRBJ1-3; possible D gene TRBD1, 5 bases. Between the trimmed V and J ends, which lost 4 bases and 4 bases, there was a span of 8 bases. The V gene's germline CDR1 is SGHDN and CDR2 FVKESK. The CDR3 sequence is 13 residues long. The CDR3, as DNA: TGTGCCAGCAGCCGGGGGTTAGGAAACACCATATATTTT. This gives the protein CASSRGLGNTIYF.

The chain combines TRBV30 with TRBJ2-7; TRBD1 matches 8 bases. With 1 base clipped from V and 3 bases from J, the junction kept 2 bases outside the gene matches. CDR1 GTSNPN and CDR2 SVGIG come from the germline V gene (reference sequence). The CDR3 contains 13 residues. The CDR3 loop is CAWSARGLYEQYF. The CDR3, as DNA: TGTGCCTGGAGTGCCAGGGGGCTCTACGAGCAGTACTTC.

This clone was recorded a few times. The chain is built from TRBV9 and TRBJ1-1, with 11 positions matching TRBD1. CDR1 is SGDLS, CDR2 YYNGEE, per germline. The J segment lost 3 bases and the V segment lost 4 bases, leaving 2 bases of the junction unmatched. CDR3 length: 14 amino acids. This CDR3 reads CASSLGQGDTEAFF. As DNA, the CDR3 is TGTGCCAGCAGCCTGGGACAGGGGGACACTGAAGCTTTCTTT.

The V call is TRBV30, the J call TRBJ2-7; 11 bases align to TRBD1. This CDR3 is built from 14 residues. Germline values: CDR1 GTSNPN, CDR2 SVGIG (reference sequence). The junction had 4 bases not matched to a gene; V was cut back by 3 bases and J by 3 bases. The CDR3 nucleotides are TGTGCCTGGAGCCTGGGACAGGGGGACTACGAGCAGTACTTC. This encodes CAWSLGQGDYEQYF.

This chain joins TRBV9 and TRBJ2-5; D may be TRBD1 (5 bases). This CDR3 is built from 16 residues. Trimming took 0 bases from V and 5 from J, leaving 17 bases between them. Germline CDR1 is SGDLS and CDR2 is YYNGEE. CDR3 bases: TGTGCCAGCAGCGTAGAAACAGGCTTCCGGGCCGAGACCCAGTACTTC. Its protein product is CASSVETGFRAETQYF.

J is TRBJ1-2 and V is TRBV6-5; 8 bases are shared with TRBD1. The CDR3 sequence is 13 residues long. With 6 bases clipped from V and 7 bases from J, the junction kept 7 bases outside the gene matches. Germline-derived CDR1 and CDR2 are MNHEY and SVGAGI. DNA of the CDR3: TGTGCCAGCAGACCCCCAGGGGGCGGTGGCTACACCTTC. Translated: CASRPPGGGGYTF.

V usage is TRBV5-6 and J usage is TRBJ1-1; TRBD1 is a possible D gene (6 bases). V was pared by 3 bases and J by 1 base, with 13 bases between. CDR3 length equals 15 residues. CDR1 is SGHDT and CDR2 is YYEEEE in the germline V gene. CDR3 protein: CASSSPAGANTEAFF. CDR3 nucleotides: TGTGCCAGCAGCTCTCCCGCAGGGGCGAACACTGAAGCTTTCTTT. The variable domain in full, with the rest retrieved from reference TRBV5-6 and TRBJ1-1, is DAGVTQSPTHLIKTRGQQVTLRCSPKSGHDTVSWYQQALGQGPQFIFQYYEEEERQRGNFPDRFSGHQFPNYSSELNVNALLLGDSALYLCASSSPAGANTEAFFGQGTRLTVV.

CDR3 loop: CASRPWTEAFF. The CDR3 DNA follows: TGTGCCAGCAGACCGTGGACTGAAGCTTTCTTT. The V call is TRBV14, the J call TRBJ1-1; D remains unclear. Germline CDR1 and CDR2: SGHDN and FVKESK. V lost 6 bases and J lost 5, with 7 bases in between. This CDR3 has 11 residues.

Here the CDR3 DNA reads TGTGCCGAAGGGTCGGGACCGCACTATGGCTACACCTTC. This encodes CAEGSGPHYGYTF. The chain joins TRBV5-4 to TRBJ1-2; tentatively, D is TRBD1 (5 bases). Trimming cost V 10 bases and J 3 bases, with 16 bases left between them. Germline V gene data show CDR1 as SGHNT and CDR2 as YYREEE (reference sequence). The CDR3 is 13 residues long.

The genes are TRBV15 and TRBJ1-5, with a tentative D call TRBD1 (5 bases). This CDR3 spans 15 amino acids. Germline-derived CDR1 and CDR2 are LNHNV and YYDKDF (reference sequence). The V end was cut by 0 bases, the J end by 3 bases, with 9 bases between. The CDR3 DNA reads as TGTGCCACCAGCAGAGATCAAGGGGCCAATCAGCCCCAGCATTTT. It is translated as CATSRDQGANQPQHF.